These 4 T cell receptor beta chains originate from one sample sequenced in a study of Ad26.COV2.S vaccination and SARS-CoV-2 variants. Here immunoSEQ multiplex PCR was the method, and the copy in TCRdb shows in-frame clones only, minus some. Among about 350,000 clones listed, around 89% were seen once. Specified treatment: around 19 received Ad26.COV2.S at low or high dose, single or two shots; a few received placebo; per-sample allocation not given. Day 63 after the first vaccine or placebo injection was the time point for sampling. The starting material was peripheral blood, obtained in a trial of Ad26.COV2.S vaccine versus placebo. All receptors come from a person between 18 and 59 years old who received the Ad26.COV2.S COVID-19 vaccine or a placebo.

The genes are TRBV7-8 and TRBJ2-7; maybe TRBD1 (5 bases). CDR3 size: 14 residues. V lost 6 bases to trimming and J lost 5 bases, with 17 bases between them. Germline V gene sequence: CDR1 SGHVS, CDR2 FQNEAQ. DNA of the CDR3: TGTGCCAGCAGGGATAAAGGGGCAGCAAACGAGCAGTACTTC. Amino acids: CASRDKGAANEQYF.

The chain carries TRBV9 and TRBJ2-5, with TRBD1 as a possible D gene (5 bases). Trimming left V 2 bases short and J 1 base short, with 9 bases between. Germline V gives CDR1 SGDLS, CDR2 YYNGEE. The CDR3 length is 14 residues. The CDR3 DNA reads TGTGCCAGCAGCGTTACAGGAACCCAAGAGACCCAGTACTTC. Translating gives CASSVTGTQETQYF.

The chain has TRBV6-6 and TRBJ1-2; the D gene is possibly TRBD1 (6 bases). Trimming removed 5 bases at V and 3 bases at J, with 19 bases between. This CDR3 spans 16 amino acids. Germline V gives CDR1 MNHNY, CDR2 SVGAGI (reference sequence). CDR3 bases: TGTGCCAGCAGTCCGCCCCCAGGGGAAGAAGACTATGGCTACACCTTC. Translation gives CASSPPPGEEDYGYTF.

This clone showed up just once. The chain uses TRBV28 and TRBJ2-1, with 9 nucleotides matching TRBD1. The CDR3 has 17 amino acids. The V and J ends lost 7 bases and 9 bases, in that order; junction bases with no gene match: 19. Germline V gene sequence: CDR1 MDHEN, CDR2 SYDVKM. As DNA, the CDR3 is TGTGCCAGCAATACCTCTCCGAGGACAGGGGCTTTTAGTGAGCAGTTCTTC. Translating gives CASNTSPRTGAFSEQFF.